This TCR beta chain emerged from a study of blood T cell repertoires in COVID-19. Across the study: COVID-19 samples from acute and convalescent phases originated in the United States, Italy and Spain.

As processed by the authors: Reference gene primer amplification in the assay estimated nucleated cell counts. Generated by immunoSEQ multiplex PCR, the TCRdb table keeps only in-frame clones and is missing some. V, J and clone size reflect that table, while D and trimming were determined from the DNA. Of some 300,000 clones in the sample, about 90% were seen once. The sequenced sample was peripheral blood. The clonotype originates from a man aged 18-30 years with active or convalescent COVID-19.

CDR3 in DNA: TGTGCCAGCAGCTTAGAAGATTGGAGGCGGGAGGCCTCCTACAATGAGCAGTTCTTC. Translated: CASSLEDWRREASYNEQFF. The chain joins TRBV7-9 to TRBJ2-1; TRBD2 agrees at 8 bases. The germline gives CDR1 SEHNR, CDR2 FQNEAQ (reference sequence). This CDR3 is 19 amino acids long. V lost 1 base, J lost 0 bases, and 11 bases stayed unmatched.